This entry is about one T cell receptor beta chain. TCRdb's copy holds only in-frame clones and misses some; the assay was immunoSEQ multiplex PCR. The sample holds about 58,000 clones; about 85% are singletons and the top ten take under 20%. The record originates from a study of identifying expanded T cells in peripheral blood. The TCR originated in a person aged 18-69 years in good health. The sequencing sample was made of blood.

CDR3 DNA: TGTGCCAGCAGCTTGTCCAGCGGTTCTTCCTCCTACAATGAGCAGTTCTTC. This encodes CASSLSSGSSSYNEQFF. V gene TRBV5-5 combines with J gene TRBJ2-1; maybe TRBD2 (5 bases). CDR1 and CDR2 (germline): SGHKS, YYEKEE (reference sequence). V was trimmed by 1 base and J by 0 bases, leaving 14 bases between them. The CDR3 length is 17 residues.